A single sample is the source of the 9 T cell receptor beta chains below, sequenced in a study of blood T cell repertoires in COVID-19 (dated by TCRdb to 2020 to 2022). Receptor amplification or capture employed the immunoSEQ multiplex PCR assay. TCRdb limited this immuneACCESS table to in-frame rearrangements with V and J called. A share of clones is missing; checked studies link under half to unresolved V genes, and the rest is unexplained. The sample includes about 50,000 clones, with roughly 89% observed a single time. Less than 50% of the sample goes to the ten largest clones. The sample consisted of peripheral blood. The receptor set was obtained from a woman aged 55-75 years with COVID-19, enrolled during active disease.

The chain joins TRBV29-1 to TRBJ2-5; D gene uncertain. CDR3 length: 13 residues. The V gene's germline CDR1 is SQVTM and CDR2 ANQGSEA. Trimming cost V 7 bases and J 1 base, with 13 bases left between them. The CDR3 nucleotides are TGCAGCGGGGGTTTTGAGAGCCAAGAGACCCAGTACTTC. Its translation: CSGGFESQETQYF.

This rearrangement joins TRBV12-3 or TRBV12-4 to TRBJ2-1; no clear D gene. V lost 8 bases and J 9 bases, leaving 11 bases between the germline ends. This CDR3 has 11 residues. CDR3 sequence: CASGVSSEQFF. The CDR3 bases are TGTGCCAGCGGTGTATCCAGTGAGCAGTTCTTC.

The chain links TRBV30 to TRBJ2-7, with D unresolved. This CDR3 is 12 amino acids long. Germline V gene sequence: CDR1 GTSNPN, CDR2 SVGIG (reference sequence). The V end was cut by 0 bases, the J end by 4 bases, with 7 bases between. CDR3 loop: CAWSVRGYEQYF. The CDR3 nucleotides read TGTGCCTGGAGTGTACGAGGATACGAGCAGTACTTC. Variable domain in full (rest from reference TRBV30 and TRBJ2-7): SQTIHQWPATLVQPVGSPLSLECTVEGTSNPNLYWYRQAAGRGLQLLFYSVGIGQISSEVPQNLSASRPQDRQFILSSKKLLLSDSGFYLCAWSVRGYEQYFGPGTRLTVT.

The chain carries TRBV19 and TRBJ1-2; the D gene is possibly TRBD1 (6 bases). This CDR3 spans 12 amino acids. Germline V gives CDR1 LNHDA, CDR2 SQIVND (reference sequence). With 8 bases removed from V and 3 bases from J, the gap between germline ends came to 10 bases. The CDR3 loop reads CASEDRDYGYTF. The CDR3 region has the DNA TGTGCCAGTGAGGACAGAGACTATGGCTACACCTTC.

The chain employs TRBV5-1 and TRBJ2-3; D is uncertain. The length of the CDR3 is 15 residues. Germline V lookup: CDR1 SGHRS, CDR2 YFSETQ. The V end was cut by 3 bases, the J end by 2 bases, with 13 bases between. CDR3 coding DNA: TGCGCCAGCAGCTCCTACGGAGTGATCACAGATACGCAGTATTTT. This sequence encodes CASSSYGVITDTQYF.

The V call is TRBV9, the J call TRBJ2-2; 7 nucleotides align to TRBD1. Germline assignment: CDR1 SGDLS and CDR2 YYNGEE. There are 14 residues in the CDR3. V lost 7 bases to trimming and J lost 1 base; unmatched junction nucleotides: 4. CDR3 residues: CASGDRVNTGELFF. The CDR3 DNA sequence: TGTGCCAGCGGGGACAGAGTGAACACCGGGGAGCTGTTTTTT.

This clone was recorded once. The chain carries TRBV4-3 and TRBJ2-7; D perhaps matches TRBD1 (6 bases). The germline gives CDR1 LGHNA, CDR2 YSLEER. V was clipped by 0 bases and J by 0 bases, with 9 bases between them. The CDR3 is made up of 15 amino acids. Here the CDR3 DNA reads TGCGCCAGCAGCCAAGATTCAGGGGTCTCCTACGAGCAGTACTTC. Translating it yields CASSQDSGVSYEQYF.

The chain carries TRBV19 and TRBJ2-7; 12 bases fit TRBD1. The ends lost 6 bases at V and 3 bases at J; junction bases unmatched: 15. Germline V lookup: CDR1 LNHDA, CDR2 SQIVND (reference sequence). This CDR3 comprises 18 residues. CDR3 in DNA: TGTGCCAGTAGCCCTCGCGTACCGGGACAGGGGGCCTTCTACGAGCAGTACTTC. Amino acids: CASSPRVPGQGAFYEQYF.

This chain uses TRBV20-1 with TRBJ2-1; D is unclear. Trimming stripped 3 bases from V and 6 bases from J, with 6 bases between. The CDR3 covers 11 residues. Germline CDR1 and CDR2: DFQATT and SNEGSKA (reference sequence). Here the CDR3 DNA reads TGCAGTGCTAGTAAGCCCAATGAGCAGTTCTTC. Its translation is CSASKPNEQFF.